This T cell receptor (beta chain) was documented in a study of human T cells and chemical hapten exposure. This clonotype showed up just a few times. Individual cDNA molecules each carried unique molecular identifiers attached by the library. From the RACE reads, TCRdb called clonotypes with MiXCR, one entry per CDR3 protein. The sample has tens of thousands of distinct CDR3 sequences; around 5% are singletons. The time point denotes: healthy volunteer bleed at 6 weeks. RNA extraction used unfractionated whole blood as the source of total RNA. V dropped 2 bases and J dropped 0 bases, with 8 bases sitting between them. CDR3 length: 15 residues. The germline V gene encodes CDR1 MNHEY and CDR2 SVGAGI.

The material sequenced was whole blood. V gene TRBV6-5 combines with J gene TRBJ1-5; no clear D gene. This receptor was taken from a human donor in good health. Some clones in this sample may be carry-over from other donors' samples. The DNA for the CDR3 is TGTGCCAGCAGTTACGCCAGAGATAGCAATCAGCCCCAGCATTTT. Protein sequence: CASSYARDSNQPQHF.